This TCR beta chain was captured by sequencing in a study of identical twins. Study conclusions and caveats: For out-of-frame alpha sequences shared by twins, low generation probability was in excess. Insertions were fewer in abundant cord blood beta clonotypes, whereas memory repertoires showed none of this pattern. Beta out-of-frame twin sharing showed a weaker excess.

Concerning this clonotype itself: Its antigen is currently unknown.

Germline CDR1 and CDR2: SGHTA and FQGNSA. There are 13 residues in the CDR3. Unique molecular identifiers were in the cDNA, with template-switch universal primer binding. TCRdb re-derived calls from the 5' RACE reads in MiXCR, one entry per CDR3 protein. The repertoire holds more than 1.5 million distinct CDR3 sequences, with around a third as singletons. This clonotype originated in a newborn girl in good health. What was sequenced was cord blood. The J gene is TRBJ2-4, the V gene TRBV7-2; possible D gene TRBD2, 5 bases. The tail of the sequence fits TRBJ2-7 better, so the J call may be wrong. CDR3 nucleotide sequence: TGTGCCAGCAGCTTAGCGGAGGCTAGCGAGCAGTACTTC. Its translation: CASSLAEASEQYF.